This T cell receptor beta chain was found in a study of blood T cell repertoires in COVID-19. Study-level background: COVID-19 samples from acute and convalescent phases originated in the United States, Italy and Spain. PBMCs, B-cell-depleted T cells, or T cells were the source of the cDNA or gDNA that made up the material.

In Seattle, patients joined the study during active infection and were tracked longitudinally. This CDR3 has 16 amino acids. With V trimmed by 4 bases and J by 5 bases, 7 bases remained unmatched. Germline assignment: CDR1 SGHNT and CDR2 YYREEE (reference sequence). In the authors' methods: Reference gene primer amplification gave nucleated cell count estimates. This table comes from immunoSEQ multiplex PCR, and its TCRdb copy is limited to in-frame clones, with some not included. V and J calls plus clone size are reproduced from that table; the DNA served to infer D and trimming. This table has about 140,000 clones, around 84% appearing once.

The sequence derives from a man in his thirties or forties with COVID-19, enrolled during active disease. V is TRBV5-4 and J is TRBJ1-6, with 9 bases that match TRBD1. The sequenced material came from peripheral blood. The CDR3 reads CASSPGTGWDNSPLHF. CDR3 nucleotides: TGTGCCAGCAGCCCCGGGACAGGGTGGGATAATTCACCCCTCCACTTT.